This T cell receptor (beta chain) came from a study of OX40 agonist ivuxolimab in advanced cancers. Looking at the study overall: The study treated patients with ivuxolimab, an agonistic anti-OX40 (CD134) antibody.

The data were produced by immunoSEQ multiplex PCR, yet TCRdb's version contains in-frame clones alone and is incomplete. The table records about 110,000 clones, approximately 89% of them present only once. This TCR came from an adult with an advanced solid tumor such as melanoma, head and neck, liver or kidney cancer. Sample: CD4+ or CD8+ T cells sorted from blood, taken in a trial of the OX40 agonist ivuxolimab.

In DNA, the CDR3 is TGCGCCAGCACCACTCGCCCGGGACAGGGGGAGGAAAAACTGTTTTTT. This gives the protein CASTTRPGQGEEKLFF. The V and J genes are TRBV5-1 and TRBJ1-4, with 11 bases matching TRBD1. In germline, CDR1 is SGHRS, CDR2 YFSETQ. The CDR3 length is 16 residues. V was pared by 6 bases and J by 8 bases, with 12 bases of the junction left unmatched.